This passage covers 12 T cell receptor beta chains from one sample sequenced in a study of molecular identifiers for immune sequencing clone quantification. One entry per CDR3 protein results from TCRdb running MiXCR on the PCR reads. This table has more than 550,000 distinct CDR3 sequences, approximately 24% appearing once. The sequenced material came from naive CD8+ T cells from blood, with Jurkat cell RNA spiked in. Stated subset: FACS-sorted CD8+CD4-CCR7+CD45RA+ naive T cells. These receptors all come from a human donor in good health. Some libraries in this study had Jurkat cell RNA spiked in.

The chain employs TRBV6-5 and TRBJ2-5; the D gene could be TRBD1 or TRBD2 (6 bases each). The CDR3 sequence is 16 residues long. The germline gives CDR1 MNHEY, CDR2 SVGAGI. V dropped 6 bases and J dropped 5 bases, with 22 bases sitting between them. The CDR3 is CASSPSPPRGGETQYF. In nucleotides, the CDR3 is TGTGCCAGCAGCCCATCCCCGCCTCGAGGGGGGGAGACCCAGTACTTC.

This clonotype appeared a few times. The chain recombines TRBV7-6 with TRBJ1-5, with D hard to call. Germline V CDR1 and CDR2: SGHVS, FNYEAQ. This CDR3 is 15 amino acids long. V lost 5 bases to trimming and J lost 2 bases, with 13 bases between them. The CDR3 is CASSIRDSGNQPQHF. CDR3 nucleotides: TGTGCCAGCAGCATCCGGGATTCCGGCAATCAGCCCCAGCATTTT.

This clonotype has ten or more counts. The chain links TRBV7-9 to TRBJ2-5, with a weak D call TRBD2 (6 bases). Per the germline V gene, CDR1 is SEHNR and CDR2 is FQNEAQ (reference sequence). Trimming pared 3 bases from V and 0 bases from J, leaving 11 bases between. The CDR3 has 15 residues. The CDR3 DNA is TGTGCCAGCAGCTTTCTGGGGGGAGACCAAGAGACCCAGTACTTC. This translates into CASSFLGGDQETQYF.

Regarding this clonotype: This may come from a read error, since a much larger clone is one base off. The chain joins TRBV7-8 to TRBJ1-5; D perhaps matches TRBD1 (5 bases). Germline loops: CDR1 SGHVS, CDR2 FQNEAQ. Trimming shortened V by 5 bases and J by 0 bases, and 17 bases separated the two germline ends. The CDR3 length is 17 residues. CDR3 amino acids: CASSPSRGVYSNQPQHF. The CDR3, as DNA: TGTGCCAGCAGCCCCTCCCGGGGGGTTTATAGCAATCAGCCCCAGCATTTT.

The J gene is TRBJ2-5, the V gene TRBV20-1, with D tentatively TRBD2 (6 bases). The CDR3 runs 11 residues. CDR1 and CDR2 from the germline V gene are DFQATT and SNEGSKA (reference sequence). Trimming removed 5 bases at V and 7 bases at J, with 11 bases between. The CDR3 spells CSAVEGGTQYF. The CDR3 DNA reads TGCAGTGCTGTGGAGGGAGGGACCCAGTACTTC.

Only a few counts were recorded for this clonotype. This chain links TRBV6-2 or TRBV6-3 with TRBJ1-5, with 9 bases identical to TRBD1. The germline V gene has CDR1 MNHEY and CDR2 SVGEGT. J lost 5 bases, V lost 4 bases, and 12 bases had no gene match. This CDR3 is 17 amino acids long. CDR3 residues: CASSSMPGTGLHQPQHF. In DNA, the CDR3 is TGTGCCAGCAGTTCCATGCCCGGGACAGGGTTGCATCAGCCCCAGCATTTT.

This clonotype was found many times. This chain joins TRBV2 and TRBJ1-2; D is undetermined. The CDR3 runs 14 residues. Trimming removed 0 bases from V and 5 bases from J, with 10 bases in between. CDR1 is SNHLY, CDR2 FYNNEI, per germline. The chain's CDR3 is CASSEARAVYGYTF. The CDR3 DNA follows: TGTGCCAGCAGTGAAGCGCGGGCAGTTTATGGCTACACCTTC. Together with reference TRBV2 and TRBJ1-2, the CDR3 gives the full variable domain: EPEVTQTPSHQVTQMGQEVILRCVPISNHLYFYWYRQILGQKVEFLVSFYNNEISEKSEIFDDQFSVERPDGSNFTLKIRSTKLEDSAMYFCASSEARAVYGYTFGSGTRLTVV.

V is TRBV5-8 and J is TRBJ2-7; TRBD1 matches 8 bases. This CDR3 contains 16 residues. V gave up 6 bases and J gave up 2 bases; unmatched junction bases: 13. Germline V gene sequence: CDR1 SGHTS, CDR2 YDEGEE. CDR3 sequence: CASTMPRVQGAYEQYF. The CDR3 nucleotides are TGTGCCAGCACCATGCCCCGGGTACAGGGGGCCTACGAGCAGTACTTC.

This clonotype was seen more than once but under ten times. The V gene is TRBV7-2, the J gene TRBJ2-7; D might be TRBD1 (6 bases). With 6 bases removed from V and 5 bases from J, the gap between germline ends came to 17 bases. CDR3 length equals 14 residues. Germline CDR1 is SGHTA and CDR2 is FQGNSA. The CDR3: CASSTGTGLDEQYF. The CDR3 nucleotides are TGTGCCAGCAGTACCGGAACAGGGCTCGACGAGCAGTACTTC.

The rearrangement uses TRBV30 and TRBJ2-7; TRBD1 matches at 10 bases. The CDR3 has 12 amino acids. The V and J ends lost 7 bases and 6 bases, in that order; junction bases with no gene match: 6. CDR1 and CDR2 (germline): GTSNPN, SVGIG (reference sequence). The CDR3, as DNA: TGTGCCTCCACCGGGACAGGGGTCGAGCAGTACTTC. Translated: CASTGTGVEQYF.

This clonotype was picked up many times. This sequence joins TRBV6-5 and TRBJ2-3, with TRBD2 matching over 9 bases. Looked up from germline, CDR1 is MNHEY and CDR2 is SVGAGI. The trim removed 2 bases at V and 2 bases at J, leaving 5 bases unmatched. This CDR3 is 16 amino acids long. The chain's CDR3 is CASSYRASGNTDTQYF. The DNA for the CDR3 is TGTGCCAGCAGTTACAGGGCTAGCGGGAACACAGATACGCAGTATTTT.

The chain links TRBV5-5 to TRBJ2-5, with 7 bases identical to TRBD2. Germline CDR1 reads SGHKS; CDR2 reads YYEKEE (reference sequence). Germline trimming cut 1 base from V and 1 base from J; bases unmatched to any gene: 7. The CDR3 totals 16 residues. The CDR3 sequence: CASSLKAGRGQETQYF. The CDR3 DNA is TGTGCCAGCAGCTTGAAGGCAGGGAGGGGCCAAGAGACCCAGTACTTC.